The 23 T cell receptor beta chains below come from one sample, sequenced in a study of blood T cell repertoires in COVID-19. Profiled with immunoSEQ multiplex PCR; TCRdb holds only in-frame clones, not every one. The top ten clones hold 20% to 25% of a sample with around 70,000 clones, 70% to 75% of them seen once. Sequencing was performed on peripheral blood. Every receptor here comes from a man between 65 and 85 years old with acute or convalescent COVID-19.

This sequence joins TRBV9 and TRBJ2-7; 7 bases are a match to TRBD2. After removal of 0 bases from V and 5 bases from J, the junction contained 5 bases not matched to a gene. Germline CDR1 and CDR2: SGDLS and YYNGEE. This CDR3 region has 14 residues. CDR3 region: CASSVGGGRDEQYF. CDR3 DNA sequence: TGTGCCAGCAGCGTAGGGGGAGGGAGGGACGAGCAGTACTTC.

This rearrangement joins TRBV5-1 to TRBJ2-2; the D gene is possibly TRBD2 (5 bases). Germline CDR1 and CDR2: SGHRS and YFSETQ. Trimming took 1 base from V and 1 from J, leaving 8 bases between them. The CDR3 spans 15 residues. CDR3 nucleotide sequence: TGCGCCAGCAGCTTGTACGCGGGGAACACCGGGGAGCTGTTTTTT. It is translated as CASSLYAGNTGELFF.

This clone occurred a few times. The chain has TRBV19 and TRBJ2-7, with TRBD1 matching 8 bases. Germline V lookup: CDR1 LNHDA, CDR2 SQIVND (reference sequence). This CDR3 has 14 residues. Losses at the gene ends were 4 bases for V and 3 bases for J; bases not matched to a gene: 5. The CDR3 DNA follows: TGTGCCAGTAGTACTTCGACAGGGGTCTACGAGCAGTACTTC. Encoded protein: CASSTSTGVYEQYF.

This clone was seen at least ten times. The chain uses TRBV6-6 and TRBJ2-1; 10 nucleotides align to TRBD2. Germline CDR1 and CDR2: MNHNY and SVGAGI (reference sequence). Unmatched junction bases numbered 10, after V lost 5 bases and J lost 3 bases. This CDR3 comprises 17 residues. CDR3 sequence (DNA): TGTGCCAGCAGTCCTACTTGGACTAGCGGAGACTACAATGAGCAGTTCTTC. Encoded protein: CASSPTWTSGDYNEQFF.

The rearrangement joins TRBV5-1 to TRBJ2-2; TRBD2 might be the D (6 bases). The CDR3 consists of 14 residues. Germline values: CDR1 SGHRS, CDR2 YFSETQ. V dropped 2 bases and J dropped 4 bases, with 9 bases sitting between them. CDR3 nucleotides: TGCGCCAGCAGCTTTGGAGGGACCACCGGGGAGCTGTTTTTT. Amino acid sequence: CASSFGGTTGELFF.

V and J are TRBV12-5 and TRBJ2-3; tentative D call: TRBD2 (5 bases). The CDR3 is 14 amino acids. Germline lookup yields CDR1 LGHNT and CDR2 FRNRAP. V was cut by 5 bases and J by 7 bases, with 16 bases left in between. CDR3 coding DNA: TGTGCTAGTGGTCACAGCGGAACAAGGAATACGCAGTATTTT. This gives the protein CASGHSGTRNTQYF.

This clone was picked up a small number of times. The rearrangement joins TRBV15 to TRBJ1-1, with D unclear. This CDR3 spans 15 amino acids. Trimming removed 1 base from V and 1 base from J, with 10 bases in between. Germline assignment: CDR1 LNHNV and CDR2 YYDKDF (reference sequence). CDR3 DNA sequence: TGTGCCACCAGCAGAGCGGGTATTTCGAACACTGAAGCTTTCTTT. Its translation is CATSRAGISNTEAFF. Full variable domain (rest looked up from reference TRBV15 and TRBJ1-1): DAMVIQNPRYQVTQFGKPVTLSCSQTLNHNVMYWYQQKSSQAPKLLFHYYDKDFNNEADTPDNFQSRRPNTSFCFLDIRSPGLGDTAMYLCATSRAGISNTEAFFGQGTRLTVV.

This chain joins TRBV5-4 and TRBJ2-7, with D perhaps TRBD2 (6 bases). CDR1 SGHNT and CDR2 YYREEE come from the germline V gene (reference sequence). V gave up 0 bases and J gave up 2 bases, with 9 bases separating them. The CDR3 length is 14 residues. The CDR3 DNA reads TGTGCCAGCAGCTTGGGGGGGGAGACCTACGAGCAGTACTTC. Its protein is CASSLGGETYEQYF.

This rearrangement joins TRBV24-1 to TRBJ2-7; 7 bases line up with TRBD2. V dropped 10 bases and J dropped 7; count of bases not matched to a gene: 12. The CDR3 is 13 amino acids. The germline V gene encodes CDR1 KGHDR and CDR2 SFDVKD. CDR3 amino acids: CATMGAGVGEQYF. In DNA, the CDR3 is TGTGCCACTATGGGTGCGGGAGTAGGGGAGCAGTACTTC.

This chain links TRBV29-1 with TRBJ2-5; 10 nucleotides line up with TRBD1. V gave up 4 bases and J gave up 3 bases; unmatched junction bases: 2. CDR3 length: 13 amino acids. From germline, CDR1 is SQVTM and CDR2 ANQGSEA. The CDR3, as DNA: TGCAGCGTTGGGACAGGGGGGGAAGAGACCCAGTACTTC. The encoded protein is CSVGTGGEETQYF.

V is TRBV27 and J is TRBJ1-1; D remains unclear. CDR1 MNHEY and CDR2 SMNVEV come from the germline V gene (reference sequence). V lost 5 bases and J 1 base, leaving 11 bases between the germline ends. CDR3 length equals 14 residues. The CDR3 nucleotides read TGTGCCAGCAGTGGTCGGACTGCGAACACTGAAGCTTTCTTT. As protein: CASSGRTANTEAFF.

V and J are TRBV3-1 (or the pseudogene TRBV3-2) and TRBJ1-3; tentative D call: TRBD1 (6 bases). Trimming took 4 bases from V and 2 from J, leaving 9 bases between them. This CDR3 region has 14 residues. CDR1 and CDR2 (germline): LGHDT, YNNKEL (reference sequence). CDR3 DNA: TGTGCCAGCAGCCCCAGGGGTCCTGGAAACACCATATATTTT. This codes for CASSPRGPGNTIYF.

This chain uses TRBV24-1 with TRBJ2-7, with 7 bases that match TRBD1. Trimming removed 4 bases from V and 4 bases from J; junction bases left unmatched: 6. Germline assignment: CDR1 KGHDR and CDR2 SFDVKD. The CDR3 runs to 14 residues. DNA of the CDR3: TGTGCCACCAGTGACTCCGACAGGGCTTACGAGCAGTACTTC. This encodes CATSDSDRAYEQYF.

V gene TRBV18 combines with J gene TRBJ1-2; TRBD1 matches at 7 bases. Unmatched junction bases numbered 5, after V lost 3 bases and J lost 1 base. This CDR3 region has 15 residues. CDR1 KGHSH and CDR2 LQKENI come from the germline V gene. Here the CDR3 DNA reads TGTGCCAGCTCACCGAGAGGGGGCTTTAACTATGGCTACACCTTC. It is translated as CASSPRGGFNYGYTF.

This chain joins TRBV9 and TRBJ2-1; 7 bases agree with TRBD1. The length of the CDR3 is 13 residues. CDR1 SGDLS and CDR2 YYNGEE come from the germline V gene. Losses at the gene ends were 6 bases for V and 9 bases for J; bases not matched to a gene: 9. The CDR3 DNA reads TGTGCCAGCAACAACAGGGGAGAAGGTGAGCAGTTCTTC. Translated, it gives CASNNRGEGEQFF.

This chain connects TRBV19 to TRBJ1-5; D ambiguous. The V gene's germline CDR1 is LNHDA and CDR2 SQIVND (reference sequence). V lost 10 bases and J lost 1, with 14 bases in between. This CDR3 is 14 amino acids long. The CDR3 DNA sequence: TGTGCCACAGGTCCGGTCGGCAGCAATCAGCCCCAGCATTTT. Translating gives CATGPVGSNQPQHF.

The rearrangement links TRBV9 to TRBJ2-3; D is perhaps TRBD2 (5 bases). Trimming left V 2 bases short and J 2 bases short, with 9 bases between. The germline CDR1 and CDR2 sequences are SGDLS and YYNGEE. There are 14 residues in the CDR3. CDR3 DNA sequence: TGTGCCAGCAGCGTGGGTGACTACACAGATACGCAGTATTTT. The encoded protein is CASSVGDYTDTQYF.

V is TRBV19 and J is TRBJ2-1, with D possibly being TRBD2 (7 bases). Trimming took off 8 bases at V and 7 bases at J, with 18 bases between the two ends. This CDR3 contains 14 residues. Germline assignment: CDR1 LNHDA and CDR2 SQIVND (reference sequence). The CDR3 sequence: CASALGGGRNEQFF. For the CDR3, the DNA is TGTGCCAGTGCCCTGGGGGGCGGGAGAAATGAGCAGTTCTTC.

The chain uses TRBV18 and TRBJ1-1, with D possibly TRBD1 on 6 matching bases. The germline V and J ends were trimmed by 0 bases and 2 bases, with 10 bases remaining between them. Germline loops: CDR1 KGHSH, CDR2 LQKENI. CDR3 length: 15 amino acids. For the CDR3, the DNA is TGTGCCAGCTCACCACCGAGCAGGGGAAACACTGAAGCTTTCTTT. Amino acids: CASSPPSRGNTEAFF.

This clone was detected once. This sequence joins TRBV5-3 and TRBJ2-1; 11 positions agree with TRBD2. TRBV5-3 is classed as an ORF, of uncertain function. This CDR3 contains 15 residues. V dropped 9 bases and J dropped 4; count of bases not matched to a gene: 9. The CDR3 DNA reads TGTGCCACCCTTAAAACTAGCGGGGGATACAATGAGCAGTTCTTC. Translating gives CATLKTSGGYNEQFF.

The genes are TRBV7-9 and TRBJ1-3; TRBD1 might be the D (5 bases). Germline V lookup: CDR1 SEHNR, CDR2 FQNEAQ (reference sequence). The CDR3 runs 13 residues. Trimming left V 5 bases short and J 11 bases short, with 16 bases between. Written as DNA, the CDR3 is TGTGCCAGCAGCCCGGCCCAGGGTTGGCCCATATATTTT. Its protein is CASSPAQGWPIYF.

The chain employs TRBV13 and TRBJ2-7; D may be TRBD2 (5 bases). Germline V CDR1 and CDR2: PRHDT, FYEKMQ (reference sequence). Trimming cost V 5 bases and J 5 bases, with 10 bases left between them. The CDR3 has 12 amino acids. The CDR3: CASSPRRNEQYF. The CDR3 DNA follows: TGTGCCAGCAGCCCCCGGAGGAACGAGCAGTACTTC.

The chain recombines TRBV5-5 with TRBJ2-5, with 11 bases lining up with TRBD1. Germline V CDR1 and CDR2: SGHKS, YYEKEE (reference sequence). V shed 4 bases, J shed 4 bases, and the junction held 3 bases outside the gene matches. This CDR3 comprises 14 residues. The DNA for the CDR3 is TGTGCCAGCAGCGGGACAGGGGGAGGAGAGACCCAGTACTTC. Its translation: CASSGTGGGETQYF. The variable domain in full, completed from reference TRBV5-5 and TRBJ2-5, reads DAGVTQSPTHLIKTRGQQVTLRCSPISGHKSVSWYQQVLGQGPQFIFQYYEKEERGRGNFPDRFSARQFPNYSSELNVNALLLGDSALYLCASSGTGGGETQYFGPGTRLLVL.